This T cell receptor (beta chain) derives from a study of T cell repertoires in cytomegalovirus infection. The CDR3 covers 14 residues. Deletions cut 5 bases from V and 12 bases from J, with 20 bases between. Germline assignment: CDR1 DFQATT and CDR2 SNEGSKA (reference sequence). This clonotype was seen ten or more times. MiXCR, run by TCRdb on the reads, gives a single entry per CDR3 protein. The sample shows roughly 230,000 distinct CDR3 sequences, approximately 7% of them seen only once. The TCR originated in a human donor in good health (CMV status not recorded). Some clones in this sample may be carry-over from other donors' samples. The chain joins TRBV20-1 to TRBJ1-6; TRBD1 might be the D (5 bases). Material for sequencing was PBMCs. DNA for the CDR3: TGCAGTGCTCCCGATGGGGCAGGGCCAGGACCCCTCCACTTT. This codes for CSAPDGAGPGPLHF.